The 17 T cell receptor beta chains presented below share a single source sample, sequenced in a study of cytomegalovirus exposure and HLA in healthy donors. The PCR used 60 Vbeta and 13 Jbeta primers. Clones were sequenced by immunoSEQ multiplex PCR, and TCRdb holds only the in-frame ones, with some missing. This sample carries around 190,000 clones, 60% to 80% of them seen once, and the ten largest clones take around 2.5%. The specimen sequenced was PBMCs. These receptor sequences come from a man aged 55-75 years in good health and CMV-seronegative.

The chain has TRBV28 and TRBJ2-5, with TRBD1 matching 8 bases. The J call may be wrong; the DNA end is better matched by TRBJ2-7. CDR1 and CDR2 (germline): MDHEN, SYDVKM. CDR3 length: 12 residues. This CDR3 reads CASSPGGGEQYF. CDR3 DNA sequence: TGTGCCAGCAGCCCAGGGGGCGGCGAGCAGTACTTC.

This chain links TRBV5-1 with TRBJ1-1; 7 nucleotides agree with TRBD1. The CDR3 spans 14 residues. J gave up 8 bases and V 0 bases, and 7 bases lay outside the gene matches. CDR1 is SGHRS and CDR2 is YFSETQ in the germline V gene. The CDR3 region has the DNA TGCGCCAGCAGCTTGGAAACAGGGGTTTTGGAAGCTTTCTTT. Protein product: CASSLETGVLEAFF. The full variable domain, with the rest looked up from reference TRBV5-1 and TRBJ1-1, is KAGVTQTPRYLIKTRGQQVTLSCSPISGHRSVSWYQQTPGQGLQFLFEYFSETQRNKGNFPGRFSGRQFSNSRSEMNVSTLELGDSALYLCASSLETGVLEAFFGQGTRLTVV.

This chain uses TRBV5-6 with TRBJ1-4, with 9 bases matching TRBD1. V was pared by 5 bases and J by 7 bases, with 9 bases of the junction left unmatched. Germline V gene lookup returns CDR1 SGHDT and CDR2 YYEEEE. The CDR3 has 15 residues. Here the CDR3 DNA reads TGTGCCAGCAGTCCCGGGACAGGGAAGAGTGAAAAACTGTTTTTT. Amino acid sequence: CASSPGTGKSEKLFF.

The rearrangement joins TRBV28 to TRBJ2-1; 14 nucleotides match TRBD2. J was trimmed by 6 bases and V by 4 bases; bases with no gene match: 5. This CDR3 region has 16 residues. CDR1 MDHEN and CDR2 SYDVKM come from the germline V gene. The CDR3 here is CASSSWTSGRLNEQFF. In DNA form, the CDR3 reads TGTGCCAGCAGTTCCTGGACTAGCGGGAGGCTCAATGAGCAGTTCTTC. Full variable domain (remainder filled in from reference TRBV28 and TRBJ2-1): DVKVTQSSRYLVKRTGEKVFLECVQDMDHENMFWYRQDPGLGLRLIYFSYDVKMKEKGDIPEGYSVSREKKERFSLILESASTNQTSMYLCASSSWTSGRLNEQFFGPGTRLTVL.

J is TRBJ2-2 and V is TRBV19; TRBD2 matches 12 bases. The junction had 2 bases not matched to a gene; V was cut back by 7 bases and J by 5 bases. CDR1 and CDR2 from the germline V gene are LNHDA and SQIVND (reference sequence). There are 14 residues in the CDR3. The CDR3 region is CASKTSGSTGELFF. In nucleotides, the CDR3 is TGTGCCAGTAAGACTAGCGGGAGTACCGGGGAGCTGTTTTTT.

A few counts support this clone. The J gene is TRBJ2-7, the V gene TRBV2; 7 bases are shared with TRBD2. CDR3 length equals 15 residues. Germline V gives CDR1 SNHLY, CDR2 FYNNEI. Trimming removed 7 bases from V and 2 bases from J; junction bases left unmatched: 11. CDR3 region: CASNPSGLSAYEQYF. DNA for the CDR3: TGTGCCAGCAACCCATCGGGACTAAGTGCCTACGAGCAGTACTTC.

This clone showed up just a few times. The chain uses TRBV9 and TRBJ1-3; 7 nucleotides align to TRBD1. Germline trimming cut 0 bases from V and 4 bases from J; bases unmatched to any gene: 4. This CDR3 spans 15 amino acids. CDR1 is SGDLS, CDR2 YYNGEE, per germline. CDR3 nucleotides: TGTGCCAGCAGCGTAGAGGGGGCCGAGGGAAACACCATATATTTT. Its translation is CASSVEGAEGNTIYF.

The V and J genes are TRBV5-1 and TRBJ2-3; 8 positions agree with TRBD2. This CDR3 is built from 12 residues. Losses at the gene ends were 5 bases for V and 4 bases for J; bases not matched to a gene: 0. Looked up from germline, CDR1 is SGHRS and CDR2 is YFSETQ. The CDR3 nucleotides read TGCGCCAGCAGGCGGGGGGCAGATACGCAGTATTTT. It encodes CASRRGADTQYF.

The rearrangement uses TRBV7-8 and TRBJ2-1, with D unclear. V lost 6 bases and J lost 8, with 20 bases in between. This CDR3 has 15 amino acids. Per germline, CDR1 SGHVS and CDR2 FQNEAQ. The CDR3 spells CASRPSTNPSDEQFF. The CDR3 DNA reads as TGTGCCAGCAGGCCATCGACAAACCCATCAGATGAGCAGTTCTTC. Combining the CDR3 with reference TRBV7-8 and TRBJ2-1 gives the whole variable domain GAGVSQSPRYKVAKRGQDVALRCDPISGHVSLFWYQQALGQGPEFLTYFQNEAQLDKSGLPSDRFFAERPEGSVSTLKIQRTQQEDSAVYLCASRPSTNPSDEQFFGPGTRLTVL.

The V and J genes are TRBV18 and TRBJ2-5; TRBD1 agrees at 9 bases. The CDR3 contains 16 residues. Germline loops: CDR1 KGHSH, CDR2 LQKENI. V shed 4 bases and J 2 bases; nucleotides not matched to a gene: 8. CDR3 in amino acids: CASSRDRGILQETQYF. In DNA, the CDR3 is TGTGCCAGCTCACGAGACAGGGGGATTTTACAAGAGACCCAGTACTTC. Full variable domain (rest looked up from reference TRBV18 and TRBJ2-5): NAGVMQNPRHLVRRRGQEARLRCSPMKGHSHVYWYRQLPEEGLKFMVYLQKENIIDESGMPKERFSAEFPKEGPSILRIQQVVRGDSAAYFCASSRDRGILQETQYFGPGTRLLVL.

This chain connects TRBV5-6 to TRBJ2-5; tentatively, D is TRBD2 (6 bases). CDR1 SGHDT and CDR2 YYEEEE come from the germline V gene. The CDR3 spans 15 residues. The ends were cut back, 2 bases at V and 2 bases at J, with 13 bases in the middle. CDR3 region: CASSFQWGVQETQYF. CDR3 coding DNA: TGTGCCAGCAGCTTTCAGTGGGGGGTACAAGAGACCCAGTACTTC.

This clone has only a few counts. The chain recombines TRBV2 with TRBJ1-1; the D is unclear. Germline assignment: CDR1 SNHLY and CDR2 FYNNEI. V shed 6 bases and J shed 3 bases, with 11 bases lying between them. The CDR3 is made up of 13 amino acids. The CDR3 sequence is CASRPDTYTEAFF. DNA of the CDR3: TGTGCCAGCAGACCTGACACTTACACTGAAGCTTTCTTT.

This rearrangement joins TRBV19 to TRBJ1-4; D remains ambiguous. The V end lost 1 base, the J end lost 0 bases, and 6 bases lay between the germline ends. The CDR3 totals 15 residues. Germline V gene sequence: CDR1 LNHDA, CDR2 SQIVND (reference sequence). The CDR3 DNA follows: TGTGCCAGTAGTATAGGCACAGCAACTAATGAAAAACTGTTTTTT. Amino acids: CASSIGTATNEKLFF.

The chain uses TRBV4-3 and TRBJ1-2; perhaps TRBD1 as D (6 bases). Germline assignment: CDR1 LGHNA and CDR2 YSLEER. V was shortened by 0 bases and J by 5 bases, with 16 bases between the two germline ends. This CDR3 has 16 amino acids. The chain's CDR3 is CASSQDLRGGGYGYTF. The DNA of the CDR3 is TGCGCCAGCAGCCAAGATCTACGCGGGGGCGGTTATGGCTACACCTTC.

The V gene is TRBV5-8, the J gene TRBJ1-1; D unresolved. The CDR3 is 14 amino acids. CDR1 and CDR2 (germline): SGHTS, YDEGEE. With 2 bases removed from V and 4 bases from J, the gap between germline ends came to 12 bases. As DNA, the CDR3 is TGTGCCAGCAGCTTAAGTAGCCGGGGCACTGAAGCTTTCTTT. Translated: CASSLSSRGTEAFF.

This clone was picked up a small number of times. The chain links TRBV19 to TRBJ1-2; 10 bases line up with TRBD1. CDR1 and CDR2 (germline): LNHDA, SQIVND (reference sequence). The CDR3 covers 13 residues. J lost 5 bases, V lost 9 bases, and 6 bases had no gene match. The CDR3 bases are TGTGCCAGCAGCGGACAGGGGGGTTATGGCTACACCTTC. This translates into CASSGQGGYGYTF.

This clone was counted between two and nine times. The chain uses TRBV6-1 and TRBJ1-2; unclear D gene. Germline V gene lookup returns CDR1 MNHNS and CDR2 SASEGT. V lost 4 bases, J lost 3 bases, and 6 bases lay in between. This CDR3 comprises 12 residues. CDR3 DNA sequence: TGTGCCAGCAGTGTCGGGGACTATGGCTACACCTTC. Translating it yields CASSVGDYGYTF.